These 22 T cell receptor beta chains came from one sample sequenced in a study of cytomegalovirus exposure and HLA in healthy donors. This PCR relied on a set of 60 Vbeta primers and 13 Jbeta primers. Assay used: immunoSEQ multiplex PCR; TCRdb lists only in-frame clones, some missing. The data contain roughly 120,000 clones, more than 80% of them singletons. Sequencing input: PBMCs. All receptors come from a middle-aged man in good health and CMV-seronegative.

The chain is built from TRBV5-1 and TRBJ2-5; TRBD2 agrees at 10 bases. The CDR3 spans 15 residues. Germline V gene sequence: CDR1 SGHRS, CDR2 YFSETQ. Trimming took 1 base from V and 5 from J; bases not matched to a gene: 5. CDR3 coding DNA: TGCGCCAGCAGCTTGATAGCGGGGGGTGGTGAGACCCAGTACTTC. This gives the protein CASSLIAGGGETQYF.

The rearrangement links TRBV30 to TRBJ2-5, with no clear D. The germline V gene has CDR1 GTSNPN and CDR2 SVGIG (reference sequence). The CDR3 has 14 amino acids. V lost 0 bases to trimming and J lost 1 base, with 9 bases between them. The DNA for the CDR3 is TGTGCCTGGAGTGTAATTCTAGGCCAAGAGACCCAGTACTTC. Amino acids: CAWSVILGQETQYF.

J is TRBJ1-5 and V is TRBV14; the match to TRBD1 covers 8 bases. The CDR3 runs to 20 residues. With V trimmed by 0 bases and J by 5 bases, 18 bases remained unmatched. Germline V gene sequence: CDR1 SGHDN, CDR2 FVKESK. Written as DNA, the CDR3 is TGTGCCAGCAGCCAAGATCGGGGGCGACAGGGGTGGAGTGTAGATCAGCCCCAGCATTTT. It encodes CASSQDRGRQGWSVDQPQHF.

V is TRBV5-1 and J is TRBJ1-4, with 10 bases lining up with TRBD1. Germline V lookup: CDR1 SGHRS, CDR2 YFSETQ. Unmatched junction bases numbered 8, after V lost 1 base and J lost 8 bases. CDR3 length equals 16 residues. CDR3 nucleotide sequence: TGCGCCAGCAGCTTGCAGGGACAGGGGCGATGGGAAAAACTGTTTTTT. Its translation: CASSLQGQGRWEKLFF.

This clone was detected once. The chain employs TRBV7-2 and TRBJ2-7, with unresolved D. The CDR3 extends over 13 amino acids. The germline CDR1 and CDR2 sequences are SGHTA and FQGNSA. Trimming took off 2 bases at V and 3 bases at J, with 8 bases between the two ends. CDR3 nucleotide sequence: TGTGCCAGCAGCTTACCGGTCGTCTACGAGCAGTACTTC. Its protein is CASSLPVVYEQYF.

This clone has only one observation. The genes are TRBV28 and TRBJ2-1, with 8 bases matching TRBD2. CDR3 length: 15 residues. Germline assignment: CDR1 MDHEN and CDR2 SYDVKM. The V and J ends lost 5 bases and 2 bases, in that order; junction bases with no gene match: 5. CDR3 coding DNA: TGTGCCAGCAGTGTTAGCGGGGAAACCTACAATGAGCAGTTCTTC. It yields the protein CASSVSGETYNEQFF.

The V call is TRBV7-2, the J call TRBJ2-5, with 8 bases matching TRBD1. The CDR3 contains 13 residues. The V and J ends lost 5 bases and 4 bases, in that order; junction bases with no gene match: 3. CDR1 and CDR2 from the germline V gene are SGHTA and FQGNSA. The CDR3 DNA follows: TGTGCCAGCAGCCCCGGGACAGGAGAGACCCAGTACTTC. The encoded protein is CASSPGTGETQYF.

In DNA, the CDR3 is TGTGCCAGCAGCTTAAGCGGTAATAGCAATCAGCCCCAGCATTTT. Translated, it gives CASSLSGNSNQPQHF. This chain uses TRBV7-2 with TRBJ1-5, with no clear D. The germline V gene encodes CDR1 SGHTA and CDR2 FQGNSA. CDR3 length equals 15 residues. V lost 2 bases to trimming and J lost 0 bases, with 8 bases between them.

This clone was detected a few times. The genes are TRBV7-9 and TRBJ1-4; 7 positions agree with TRBD1. The CDR3 is 16 amino acids. V shed 4 bases and J 8 bases; nucleotides not matched to a gene: 13. Germline V lookup: CDR1 SEHNR, CDR2 FQNEAQ (reference sequence). This chain's CDR3 is CASSSQLQGFREKLFF. The DNA for the CDR3 is TGTGCCAGCAGCTCACAATTACAGGGGTTCCGGGAAAAACTGTTTTTT.

The rearrangement uses TRBV6-5 and TRBJ1-1; D gene ambiguous. V lost 6 bases to trimming and J lost 9 bases, with 17 bases between them. Germline lookup yields CDR1 MNHEY and CDR2 SVGAGI. The CDR3 loop spans 13 amino acids. The CDR3 loop reads CASSRSGVGQAFF. CDR3 nucleotides: TGTGCCAGCAGCAGAAGCGGGGTCGGGCAAGCTTTCTTT.

The J gene is TRBJ2-7, the V gene TRBV28; D is perhaps TRBD1 (7 bases). The CDR3 is 15 amino acids. CDR1 and CDR2 (germline): MDHEN, SYDVKM. V lost 4 bases, J lost 4 bases, and 17 bases lay in between. CDR3 coding DNA: TGTGCCAGCAGTTCACCAGGGGGGAATATTTACGAGCAGTACTTC. It yields the protein CASSSPGGNIYEQYF.

V gene TRBV5-1 combines with J gene TRBJ2-1; 10 bases match TRBD1. The CDR3 is 15 residues long. V was clipped by 4 bases and J by 6 bases; unmatched bases: 7. From germline, CDR1 is SGHRS and CDR2 YFSETQ. CDR3: CASSKRTGGGNEQFF. DNA for the CDR3: TGCGCCAGCAGCAAAAGGACAGGGGGGGGCAATGAGCAGTTCTTC.

The CDR3 region has the DNA TGTGCCAGCAGTCAGGGTGGGGGCTACACCTTC. Residues: CASSQGGGYTF. The rearrangement links TRBV6-5 to TRBJ1-2, with D possibly being TRBD1 (5 bases). Germline V gene data show CDR1 as MNHEY and CDR2 as SVGAGI. Trimming left V 5 bases short and J 8 bases short, with 9 bases between. This CDR3 is built from 11 residues.

The chain is built from TRBV5-1 and TRBJ2-7; TRBD2 matches at 8 bases. V shed 0 bases and J 3 bases; nucleotides not matched to a gene: 11. CDR1 is SGHRS and CDR2 is YFSETQ in the germline V gene. CDR3 length: 17 amino acids. The CDR3 reads CASSLASFSGGFYEQYF. The DNA of the CDR3 is TGCGCCAGCAGCTTGGCGAGTTTCAGCGGGGGTTTCTACGAGCAGTACTTC.

J is TRBJ1-5 and V is TRBV6-5, with 7 nucleotides matching TRBD1. Germline CDR1 reads MNHEY; CDR2 reads SVGAGI. The CDR3 extends over 14 amino acids. Trimming cost V 5 bases and J 5 bases; bases outside gene matches: 6. CDR3 protein: CASSPPGGYQPQHF. As DNA, the CDR3 is TGTGCCAGCAGTCCCCCAGGGGGATATCAGCCCCAGCATTTT.

This clone is a singleton in its sample. The chain employs TRBV6-5 and TRBJ1-5; D perhaps matches TRBD1 (6 bases). The V gene lost 6 bases and the J gene lost 4 bases, with 13 bases spanning the gap. The CDR3 is 14 residues long. The germline CDR1 and CDR2 sequences are MNHEY and SVGAGI. CDR3 DNA: TGTGCCAGCAGCCGGACAGAGAAAAATCAGCCCCAGCATTTT. Translating gives CASSRTEKNQPQHF.

CDR3 loop: CAWSVAGEETQYF. In DNA form, the CDR3 reads TGTGCCTGGAGTGTAGCAGGGGAAGAGACCCAGTACTTC. The chain has TRBV30 and TRBJ2-5, with D maybe TRBD1 (6 bases). The CDR3 has 13 residues. The V gene lost 0 bases and the J gene lost 3 bases, with 8 bases spanning the gap. Per the germline V gene, CDR1 is GTSNPN and CDR2 is SVGIG (reference sequence).

The J gene is TRBJ2-5, the V gene TRBV27; tentative D call: TRBD2 (6 bases). The CDR3 has 16 amino acids. Trimming pared 5 bases from V and 3 bases from J, leaving 19 bases between. Germline CDR1 MNHEY, CDR2 SMNVEV (reference sequence). In DNA, the CDR3 is TGTGCCAGCAGTACCCGGTCTAGCCGGGAGAAAGAGACCCAGTACTTC. This sequence encodes CASSTRSSREKETQYF.

The chain combines TRBV6-5 with TRBJ1-2; D is unclear. The germline V and J ends were trimmed by 6 bases and 6 bases, with 17 bases remaining between them. CDR1 is MNHEY, CDR2 SVGAGI, per germline. This CDR3 is 14 amino acids long. This CDR3 is CASSRRPYRDGYTF. The CDR3 region has the DNA TGTGCCAGCAGCCGCAGACCCTATCGGGATGGCTACACCTTC.

This sequence joins TRBV19 and TRBJ1-5; D gene uncertain. Trimming removed 2 bases from V and 3 bases from J, with 8 bases in between. The CDR3 is made up of 14 amino acids. The germline CDR1 and CDR2 sequences are LNHDA and SQIVND (reference sequence). For the CDR3, the DNA is TGTGCCAGTAGTATACAGGAAATCAATCAGCCCCAGCATTTT. The encoded protein is CASSIQEINQPQHF.

This clone was seen just once. The J gene is TRBJ2-5, the V gene TRBV19, with no clear D. Deletions cut 4 bases from V and 3 bases from J, with 3 bases between. This CDR3 contains 11 residues. The germline CDR1 and CDR2 sequences are LNHDA and SQIVND (reference sequence). CDR3 residues: CASSSEETQYF. The CDR3 bases are TGTGCCAGTAGTAGCGAAGAGACCCAGTACTTC.

V gene TRBV30 combines with J gene TRBJ2-7; 11 positions match TRBD2. Trimming took 0 bases from V and 0 from J; bases not matched to a gene: 7. CDR3 length: 17 residues. CDR1 GTSNPN and CDR2 SVGIG come from the germline V gene (reference sequence). CDR3 in DNA: TGTGCCTGGAGTGTACCGGGACTAGCGGCAATCTCCTACGAGCAGTACTTC. As protein: CAWSVPGLAAISYEQYF. The complete variable domain, with remaining parts taken from reference TRBV30 and TRBJ2-7, reads SQTIHQWPATLVQPVGSPLSLECTVEGTSNPNLYWYRQAAGRGLQLLFYSVGIGQISSEVPQNLSASRPQDRQFILSSKKLLLSDSGFYLCAWSVPGLAAISYEQYFGPGTRLTVT.